This T cell receptor (beta chain) emerged from a study of a mutant IDH1 vaccine in newly diagnosed glioma. Overall study context: Beginning 4-6 weeks after radiotherapy alone, or with temozolomide cycles, vaccination took place. Visit V12 was scheduled at week 35 and visit V13 at week 47. Antecedent treatment encompassed radiotherapy, temozolomide, or their combination; the majority received both.

Per germline, CDR1 GTSNPN and CDR2 SVGIG (reference sequence). The CDR3 is made up of 14 amino acids. V was shortened by 5 bases and J by 2 bases, with 10 bases between the two germline ends. TCRdb's table, derived via immunoSEQ multiplex PCR, lists solely in-frame clones and lacks some. Of fewer than 90,000 clones listed, roughly 84% are singletons. Time point of the sample: week 35, safety follow-up. Doses of 300 ug of mutant IDH1 20-mer peptide were given with topical imiquimod. Study findings and constraints: Vaccine-induced responses were seen in 93.3% of patients, spanning several MHC alleles.

Turning to this clone: Its antigen remains unidentified.

The clonotype originates from a man aged 18 to 29 with glioma. This specimen was PBMCs, taken from a glioma patient whose treatment included an IDH1 peptide vaccine. The chain links TRBV30 to TRBJ2-6; D possibly uses TRBD1 or TRBD2 (5 bases each). CDR3 sequence: CAWGDGAGANVLTF. The CDR3 DNA sequence: TGTGCCTGGGGGGACGGGGCTGGGGCCAACGTCCTGACTTTC.